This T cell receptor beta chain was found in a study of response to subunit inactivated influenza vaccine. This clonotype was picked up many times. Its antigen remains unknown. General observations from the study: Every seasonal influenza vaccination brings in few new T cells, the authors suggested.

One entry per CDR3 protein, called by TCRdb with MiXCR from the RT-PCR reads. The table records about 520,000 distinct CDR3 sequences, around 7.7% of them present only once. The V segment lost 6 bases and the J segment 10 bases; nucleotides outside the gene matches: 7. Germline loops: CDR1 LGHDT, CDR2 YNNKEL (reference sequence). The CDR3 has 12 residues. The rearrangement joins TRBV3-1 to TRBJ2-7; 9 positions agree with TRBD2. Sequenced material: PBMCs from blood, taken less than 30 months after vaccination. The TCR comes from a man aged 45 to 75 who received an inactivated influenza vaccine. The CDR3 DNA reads TGTGCCAGCAGTCTAGCGGGAAATAATCAGTACTTC. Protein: CASSLAGNNQYF.